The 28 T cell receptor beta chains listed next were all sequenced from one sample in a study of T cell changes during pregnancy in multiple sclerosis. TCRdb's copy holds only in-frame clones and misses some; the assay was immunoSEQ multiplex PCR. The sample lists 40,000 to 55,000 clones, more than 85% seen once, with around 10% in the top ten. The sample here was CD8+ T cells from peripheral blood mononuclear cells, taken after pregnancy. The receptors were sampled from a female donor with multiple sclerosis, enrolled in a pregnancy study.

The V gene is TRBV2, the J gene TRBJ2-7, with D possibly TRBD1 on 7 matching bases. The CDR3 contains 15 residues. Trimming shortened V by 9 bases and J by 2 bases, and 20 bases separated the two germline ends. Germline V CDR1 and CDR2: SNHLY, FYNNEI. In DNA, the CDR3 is TGTGCCAGTGGTCCCAGGATCAGGGGGGCCTACGAGCAGTACTTC. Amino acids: CASGPRIRGAYEQYF.

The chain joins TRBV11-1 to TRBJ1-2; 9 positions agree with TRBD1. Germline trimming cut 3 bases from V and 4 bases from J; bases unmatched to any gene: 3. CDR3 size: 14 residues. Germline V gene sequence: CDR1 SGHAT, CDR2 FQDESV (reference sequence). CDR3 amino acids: CASSFGTGSYGYTF. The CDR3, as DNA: TGTGCCAGCAGCTTCGGGACAGGGAGCTATGGCTACACCTTC.

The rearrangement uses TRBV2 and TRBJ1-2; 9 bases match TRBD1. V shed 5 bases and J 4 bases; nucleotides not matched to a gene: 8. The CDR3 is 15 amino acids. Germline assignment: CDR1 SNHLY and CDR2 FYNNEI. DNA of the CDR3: TGTGCCAGCAGTCCCGGAGGGACAGGGTCCTATGGCTACACCTTC. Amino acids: CASSPGGTGSYGYTF.

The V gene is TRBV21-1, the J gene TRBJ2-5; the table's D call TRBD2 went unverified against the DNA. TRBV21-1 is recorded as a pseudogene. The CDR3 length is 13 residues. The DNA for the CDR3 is TGTGCCAGCAGGGCTAGCGGAGAAGAGACCCAGTACTTC. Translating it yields CASRASGEETQYF.

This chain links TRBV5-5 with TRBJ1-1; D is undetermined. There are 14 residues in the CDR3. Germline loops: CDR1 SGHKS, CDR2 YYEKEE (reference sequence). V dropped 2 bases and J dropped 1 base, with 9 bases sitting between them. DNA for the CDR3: TGTGCCAGCAGCTTCCAGGTTCCGAACACTGAAGCTTTCTTT. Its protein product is CASSFQVPNTEAFF.

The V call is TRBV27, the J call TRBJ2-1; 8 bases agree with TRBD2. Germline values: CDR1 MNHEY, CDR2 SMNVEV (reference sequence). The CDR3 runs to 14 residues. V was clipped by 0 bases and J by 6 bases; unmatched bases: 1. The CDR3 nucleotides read TGTGCCAGCAGTTTATCACGGGGGGGCAATGAGCAGTTCTTC. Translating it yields CASSLSRGGNEQFF.

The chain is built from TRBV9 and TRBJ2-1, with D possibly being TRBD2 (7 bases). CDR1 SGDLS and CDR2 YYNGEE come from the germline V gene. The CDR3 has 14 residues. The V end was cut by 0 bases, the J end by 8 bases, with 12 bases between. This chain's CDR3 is CASSVEGGVDEQFF. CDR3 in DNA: TGTGCCAGCAGCGTAGAGGGGGGGGTTGATGAGCAGTTCTTC.

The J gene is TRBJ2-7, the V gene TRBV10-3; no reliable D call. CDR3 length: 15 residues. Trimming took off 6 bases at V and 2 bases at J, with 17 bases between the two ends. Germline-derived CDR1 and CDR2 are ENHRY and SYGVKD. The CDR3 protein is CAIRGVAIPPYEQYF. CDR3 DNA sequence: TGTGCCATCAGGGGCGTGGCGATTCCCCCCTACGAGCAGTACTTC.

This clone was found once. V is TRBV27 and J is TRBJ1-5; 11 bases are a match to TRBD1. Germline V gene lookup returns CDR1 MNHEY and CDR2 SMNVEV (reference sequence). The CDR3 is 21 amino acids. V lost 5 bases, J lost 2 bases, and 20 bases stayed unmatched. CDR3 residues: CASSRTGGSKGVSNGNQPQHF. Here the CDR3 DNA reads TGTGCCAGCAGTAGGACAGGGGGCTCGAAGGGGGTGAGTAACGGCAATCAGCCCCAGCATTTT.

CDR3 protein: CASTRGGPTDTQYF. The CDR3 DNA sequence: TGTGCCAGCACCCGGGGGGGCCCCACAGATACGCAGTATTTT. This rearrangement joins TRBV6-5 to TRBJ2-3, with TRBD2 matching over 8 bases. Germline V lookup: CDR1 MNHEY, CDR2 SVGAGI. V trimming: 7 bases; J trimming: 2 bases; junction bases outside the gene matches: 5. The CDR3 totals 14 residues.

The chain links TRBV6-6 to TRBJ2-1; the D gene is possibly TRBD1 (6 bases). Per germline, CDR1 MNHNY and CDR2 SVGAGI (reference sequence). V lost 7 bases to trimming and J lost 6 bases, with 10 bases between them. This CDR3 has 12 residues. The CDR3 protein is CASTLGGNEQFF. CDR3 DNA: TGTGCCAGCACCCTAGGGGGCAATGAGCAGTTCTTC.

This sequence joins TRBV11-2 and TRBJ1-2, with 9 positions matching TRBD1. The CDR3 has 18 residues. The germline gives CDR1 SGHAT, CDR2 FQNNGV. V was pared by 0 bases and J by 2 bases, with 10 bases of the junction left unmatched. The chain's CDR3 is CASSLESSLGQGNYGYTF. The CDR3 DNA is TGTGCCAGCAGCTTAGAGTCTTCGCTGGGACAGGGCAACTATGGCTACACCTTC.

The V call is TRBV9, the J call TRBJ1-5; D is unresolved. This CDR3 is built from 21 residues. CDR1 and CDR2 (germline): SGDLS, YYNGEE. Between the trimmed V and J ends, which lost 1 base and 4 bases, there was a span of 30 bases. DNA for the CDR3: TGTGCCAGCAGCGTATCTTTTGAGGCGGGCAGAAAGGCGATGAGGAATCAGCCCCAGCATTTT. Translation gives CASSVSFEAGRKAMRNQPQHF. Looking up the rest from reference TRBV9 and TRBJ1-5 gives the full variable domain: DSGVTQTPKHLITATGQRVTLRCSPRSGDLSVYWYQQSLDQGLQFLIQYYNGEERAKGNILERFSAQQFPDLHSELNLSSLELGDSALYFCASSVSFEAGRKAMRNQPQHFGDGTRLSIL.

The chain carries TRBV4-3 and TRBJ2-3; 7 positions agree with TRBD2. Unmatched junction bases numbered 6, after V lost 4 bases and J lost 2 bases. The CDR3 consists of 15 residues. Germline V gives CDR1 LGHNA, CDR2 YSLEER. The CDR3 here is CASSLGLQHTDTQYF. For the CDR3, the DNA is TGCGCCAGCAGCCTGGGACTACAACACACAGATACGCAGTATTTT.

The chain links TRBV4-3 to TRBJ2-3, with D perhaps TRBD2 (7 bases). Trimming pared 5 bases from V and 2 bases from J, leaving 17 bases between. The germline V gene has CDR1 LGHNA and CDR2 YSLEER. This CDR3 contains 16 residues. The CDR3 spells CASSGRLAGATDTQYF. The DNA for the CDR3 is TGCGCCAGCAGCGGGCGCCTCGCGGGGGCCACAGATACGCAGTATTTT.

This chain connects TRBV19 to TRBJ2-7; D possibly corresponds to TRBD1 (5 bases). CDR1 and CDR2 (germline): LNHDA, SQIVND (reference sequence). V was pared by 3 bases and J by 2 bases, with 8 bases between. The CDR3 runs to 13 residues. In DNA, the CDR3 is TGTGCCAGTAGTATGACAGCAACCTACGAGCAGTACTTC. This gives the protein CASSMTATYEQYF.

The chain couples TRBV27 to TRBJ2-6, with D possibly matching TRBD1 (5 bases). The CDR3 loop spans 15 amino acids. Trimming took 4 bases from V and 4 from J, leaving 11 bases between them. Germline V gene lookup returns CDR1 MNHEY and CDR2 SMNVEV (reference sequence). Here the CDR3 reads CASSYQGTGANVLTF. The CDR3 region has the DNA TGTGCCAGCAGTTATCAGGGTACCGGGGCCAACGTCCTGACTTTC.

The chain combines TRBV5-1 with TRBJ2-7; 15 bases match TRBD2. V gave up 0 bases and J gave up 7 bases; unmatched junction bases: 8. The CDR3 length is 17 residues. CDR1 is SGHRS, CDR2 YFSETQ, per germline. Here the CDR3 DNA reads TGCGCCAGCAGCTTGGGGACTAGCGGGAGGGCCTCGGGAGAGCAGTACTTC. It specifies CASSLGTSGRASGEQYF.

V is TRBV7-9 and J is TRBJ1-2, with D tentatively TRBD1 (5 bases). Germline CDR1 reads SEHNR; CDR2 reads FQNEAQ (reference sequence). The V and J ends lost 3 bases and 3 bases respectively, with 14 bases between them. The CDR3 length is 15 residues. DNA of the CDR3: TGTGCCAGCAGCTTGGGGCGAGACGGTGACTATGGCTACACCTTC. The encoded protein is CASSLGRDGDYGYTF.

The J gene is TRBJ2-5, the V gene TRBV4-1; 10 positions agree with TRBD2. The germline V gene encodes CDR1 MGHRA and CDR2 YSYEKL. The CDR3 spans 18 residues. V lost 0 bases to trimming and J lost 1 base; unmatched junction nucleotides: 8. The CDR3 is CASSQDRRLAGVQETQYF. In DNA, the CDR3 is TGCGCCAGCAGCCAAGACCGCAGACTAGCGGGCGTCCAAGAGACCCAGTACTTC.

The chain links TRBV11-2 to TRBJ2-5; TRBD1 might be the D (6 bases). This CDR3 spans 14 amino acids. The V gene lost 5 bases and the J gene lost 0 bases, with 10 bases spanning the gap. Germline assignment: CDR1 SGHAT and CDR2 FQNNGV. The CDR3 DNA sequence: TGTGCCAGCAGCCCCGGGACAAACCAAGAGACCCAGTACTTC. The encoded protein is CASSPGTNQETQYF.

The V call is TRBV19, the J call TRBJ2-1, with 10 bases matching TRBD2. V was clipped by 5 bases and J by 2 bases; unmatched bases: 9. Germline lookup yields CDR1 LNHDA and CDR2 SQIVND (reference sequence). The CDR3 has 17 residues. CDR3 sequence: CASSRWSGGAAYNEQFF. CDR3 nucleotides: TGTGCCAGTAGTCGGTGGAGCGGGGGGGCCGCCTACAATGAGCAGTTCTTC. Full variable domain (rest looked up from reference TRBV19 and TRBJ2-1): DGGITQSPKYLFRKEGQNVTLSCEQNLNHDAMYWYRQDPGQGLRLIYYSQIVNDFQKGDIAEGYSVSREKKESFPLTVTSAQKNPTAFYLCASSRWSGGAAYNEQFFGPGTRLTVL.

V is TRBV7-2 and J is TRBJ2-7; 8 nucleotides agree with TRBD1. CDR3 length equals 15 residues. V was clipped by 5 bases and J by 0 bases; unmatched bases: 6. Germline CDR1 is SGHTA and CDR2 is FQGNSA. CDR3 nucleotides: TGTGCCAGCAGCCAGTCGACAGGGGTCTCCTACGAGCAGTACTTC. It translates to CASSQSTGVSYEQYF. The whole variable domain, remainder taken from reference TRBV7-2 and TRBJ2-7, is GAGVSQSPSNKVTEKGKDVELRCDPISGHTALYWYRQSLGQGLEFLIYFQGNSAPDKSGLPSDRFSAERTGGSVSTLTIQRTQQEDSAVYLCASSQSTGVSYEQYFGPGTRLTVT.

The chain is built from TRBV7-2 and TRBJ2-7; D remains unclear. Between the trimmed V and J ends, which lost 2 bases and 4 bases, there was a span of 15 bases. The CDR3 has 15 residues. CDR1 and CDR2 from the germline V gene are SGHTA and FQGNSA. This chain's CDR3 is CASSLKATSAYEQYF. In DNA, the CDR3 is TGTGCCAGCAGCTTAAAAGCGACCAGTGCGTACGAGCAGTACTTC.

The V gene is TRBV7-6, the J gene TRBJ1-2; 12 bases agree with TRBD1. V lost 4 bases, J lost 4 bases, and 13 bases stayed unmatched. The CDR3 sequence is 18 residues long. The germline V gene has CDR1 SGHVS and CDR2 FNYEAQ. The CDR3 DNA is TGTGCCAGCAGCTCTCCCGAATTGGGACAGGGGGCCTTCTATGGCTACACCTTC. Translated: CASSSPELGQGAFYGYTF.

The CDR3 coding sequence is TGTGCCAGCAGTGGGACTAGCGGATTTACGCAGTATTTT. This encodes CASSGTSGFTQYF. V gene TRBV27 combines with J gene TRBJ2-3, with TRBD2 matching over 11 bases. Germline CDR1 reads MNHEY; CDR2 reads SMNVEV (reference sequence). The CDR3 spans 13 residues. With 5 bases clipped from V and 8 bases from J, the junction kept 3 bases outside the gene matches.

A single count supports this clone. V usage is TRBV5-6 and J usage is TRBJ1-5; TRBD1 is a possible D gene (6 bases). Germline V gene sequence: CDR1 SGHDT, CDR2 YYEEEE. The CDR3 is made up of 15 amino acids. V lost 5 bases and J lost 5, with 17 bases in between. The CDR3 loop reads CASSRARGAHQPQHF. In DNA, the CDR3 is TGTGCCAGCAGTCGCGCCAGGGGCGCTCATCAGCCCCAGCATTTT.

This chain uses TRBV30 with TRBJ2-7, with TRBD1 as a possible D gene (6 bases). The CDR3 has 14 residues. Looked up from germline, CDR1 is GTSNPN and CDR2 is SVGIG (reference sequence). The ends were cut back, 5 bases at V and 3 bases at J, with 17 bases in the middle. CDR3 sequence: CAWGDRTAHYEQYF. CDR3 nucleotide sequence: TGTGCCTGGGGGGACCGGACAGCCCACTACGAGCAGTACTTC.